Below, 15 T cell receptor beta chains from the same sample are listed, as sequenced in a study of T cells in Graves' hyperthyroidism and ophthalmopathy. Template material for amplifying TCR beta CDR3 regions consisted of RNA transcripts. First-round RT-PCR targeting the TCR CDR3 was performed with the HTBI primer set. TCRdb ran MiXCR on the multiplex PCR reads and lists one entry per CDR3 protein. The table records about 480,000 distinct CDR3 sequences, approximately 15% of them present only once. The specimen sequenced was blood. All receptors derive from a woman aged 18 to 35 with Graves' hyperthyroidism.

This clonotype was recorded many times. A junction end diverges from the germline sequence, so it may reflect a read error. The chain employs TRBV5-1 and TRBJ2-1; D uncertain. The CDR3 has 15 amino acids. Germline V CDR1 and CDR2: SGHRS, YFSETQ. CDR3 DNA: TGCGCCAGCAGCTTGCGCGCCGGTTCCTCCAATGAGCAGTTCTTC. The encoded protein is CASSLRAGSSNEQFF. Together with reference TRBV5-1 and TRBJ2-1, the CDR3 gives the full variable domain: KAGVTQTPRYLIKTRGQQVTLSCSPISGHRSVSWYQQTPGQGLQFLFEYFSETQRNKGNFPGRFSGRQFSNSRSEMNVSTLELGDSALYLCASSLRAGSSNEQFFGPGTRLTVL.

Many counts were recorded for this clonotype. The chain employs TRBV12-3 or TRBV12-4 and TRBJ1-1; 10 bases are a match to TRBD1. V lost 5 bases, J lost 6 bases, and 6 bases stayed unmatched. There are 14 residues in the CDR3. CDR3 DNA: TGTGCCAGCAGTCCACGGGACAGGGGCGCTGAAGCTTTCTTT. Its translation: CASSPRDRGAEAFF.

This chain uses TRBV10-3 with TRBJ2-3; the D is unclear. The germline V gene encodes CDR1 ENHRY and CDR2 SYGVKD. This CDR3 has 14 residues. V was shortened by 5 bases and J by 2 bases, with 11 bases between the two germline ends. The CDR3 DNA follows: TGTGCCATCAGTCCAGCGAAGAACACAGATACGCAGTATTTT. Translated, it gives CAISPAKNTDTQYF.

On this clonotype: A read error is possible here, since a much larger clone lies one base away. The DNA for the CDR3 is TGTGCCAGCAGTCCTAGGGGACAGGCGGCGAACACCGGGGAGCTGTTTTTT. Its protein product is CASSPRGQAANTGELFF. The rearrangement links TRBV27 to TRBJ2-2; 8 bases map to TRBD1. CDR1 is MNHEY and CDR2 is SMNVEV in the germline V gene (reference sequence). The length of the CDR3 is 17 residues. Losses at the gene ends were 5 bases for V and 0 bases for J; bases not matched to a gene: 8.

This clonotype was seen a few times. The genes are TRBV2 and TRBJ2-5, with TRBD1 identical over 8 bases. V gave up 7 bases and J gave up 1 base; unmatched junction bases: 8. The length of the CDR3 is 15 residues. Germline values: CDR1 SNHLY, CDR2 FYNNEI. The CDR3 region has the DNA TGTGCCAGCACTGCTCCGGACAGGGTCCAAGAGACCCAGTACTTC. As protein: CASTAPDRVQETQYF.

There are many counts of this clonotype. The CDR3 is CASTPLTGVSYNEQFF. The CDR3 DNA is TGTGCCAGCACCCCCTTGACGGGAGTCTCCTACAATGAGCAGTTCTTC. The chain carries TRBV12-3 or TRBV12-4 and TRBJ2-1; the D gene is possibly TRBD2 (6 bases). The CDR3 is 16 amino acids. Trimming took 7 bases from V and 0 from J, leaving 16 bases between them.

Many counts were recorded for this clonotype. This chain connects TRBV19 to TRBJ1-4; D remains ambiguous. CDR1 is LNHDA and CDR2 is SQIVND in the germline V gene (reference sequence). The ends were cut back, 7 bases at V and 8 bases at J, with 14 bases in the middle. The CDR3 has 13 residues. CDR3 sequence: CASTFYYGEKLFF. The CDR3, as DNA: TGTGCCAGTACCTTTTATTACGGGGAAAAACTGTTTTTT.

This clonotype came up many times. The CDR3 DNA reads as TGTGCCAGCAGCTTAGATCTGGATCCCTACGGCTACACCTTC. Amino acids: CASSLDLDPYGYTF. V usage is TRBV11-2 and J usage is TRBJ1-2; D gene ambiguous. The V and J ends lost 0 bases and 8 bases respectively, with 13 bases between them. The germline V gene encodes CDR1 SGHAT and CDR2 FQNNGV. The CDR3 totals 14 residues.

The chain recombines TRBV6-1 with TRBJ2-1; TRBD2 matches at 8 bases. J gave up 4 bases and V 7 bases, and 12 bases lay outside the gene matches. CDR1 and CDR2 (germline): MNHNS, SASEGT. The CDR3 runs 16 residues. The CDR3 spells CASTKTGTRGYNEQFF. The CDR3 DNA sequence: TGTGCCAGCACCAAAACCGGGACTAGGGGTTACAATGAGCAGTTCTTC.

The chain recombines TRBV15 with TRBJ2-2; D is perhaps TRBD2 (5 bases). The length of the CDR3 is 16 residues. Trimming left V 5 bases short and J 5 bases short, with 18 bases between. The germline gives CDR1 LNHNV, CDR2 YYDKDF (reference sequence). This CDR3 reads CATSPGEIAMTGELFF. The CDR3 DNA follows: TGTGCCACCAGCCCCGGGGAGATAGCCATGACCGGGGAGCTGTTTTTT.

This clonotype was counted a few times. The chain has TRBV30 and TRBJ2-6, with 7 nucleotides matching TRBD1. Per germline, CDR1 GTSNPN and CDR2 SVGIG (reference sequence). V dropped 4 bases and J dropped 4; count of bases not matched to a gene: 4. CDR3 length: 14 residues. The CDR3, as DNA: TGTGCCTGGATAAGGGGGCCAGGGGCCAACGTCCTGACTTTC. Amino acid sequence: CAWIRGPGANVLTF.

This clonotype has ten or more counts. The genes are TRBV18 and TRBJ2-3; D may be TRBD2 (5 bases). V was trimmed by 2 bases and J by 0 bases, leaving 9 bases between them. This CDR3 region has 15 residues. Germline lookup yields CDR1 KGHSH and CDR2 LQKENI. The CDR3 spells CASSPDYLSTDTQYF. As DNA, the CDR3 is TGTGCCAGCTCACCAGACTACCTTAGCACAGATACGCAGTATTTT.

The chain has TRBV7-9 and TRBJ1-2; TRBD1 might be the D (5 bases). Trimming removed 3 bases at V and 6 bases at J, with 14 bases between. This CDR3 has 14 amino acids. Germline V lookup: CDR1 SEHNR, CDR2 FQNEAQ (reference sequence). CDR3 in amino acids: CASSFDSPGDGYTF. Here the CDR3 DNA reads TGTGCCAGCAGCTTCGACAGCCCGGGGGATGGCTACACCTTC.

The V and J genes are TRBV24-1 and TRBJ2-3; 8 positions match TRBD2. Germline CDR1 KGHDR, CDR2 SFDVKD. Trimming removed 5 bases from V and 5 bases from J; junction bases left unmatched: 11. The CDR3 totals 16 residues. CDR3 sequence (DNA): TGTGCCACCAGTGTCGCGACAGCGGGAGTCAGAGATACGCAGTATTTT. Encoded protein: CATSVATAGVRDTQYF.

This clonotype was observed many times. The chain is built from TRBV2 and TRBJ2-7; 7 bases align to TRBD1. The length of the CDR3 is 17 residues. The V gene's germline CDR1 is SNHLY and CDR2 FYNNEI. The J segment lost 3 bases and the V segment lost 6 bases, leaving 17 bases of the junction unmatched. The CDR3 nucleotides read TGTGCCAGCAGAAAGGACAGGAACAGCCTAGGGGTCTACGAGCAGTACGTC. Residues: CASRKDRNSLGVYEQYV.